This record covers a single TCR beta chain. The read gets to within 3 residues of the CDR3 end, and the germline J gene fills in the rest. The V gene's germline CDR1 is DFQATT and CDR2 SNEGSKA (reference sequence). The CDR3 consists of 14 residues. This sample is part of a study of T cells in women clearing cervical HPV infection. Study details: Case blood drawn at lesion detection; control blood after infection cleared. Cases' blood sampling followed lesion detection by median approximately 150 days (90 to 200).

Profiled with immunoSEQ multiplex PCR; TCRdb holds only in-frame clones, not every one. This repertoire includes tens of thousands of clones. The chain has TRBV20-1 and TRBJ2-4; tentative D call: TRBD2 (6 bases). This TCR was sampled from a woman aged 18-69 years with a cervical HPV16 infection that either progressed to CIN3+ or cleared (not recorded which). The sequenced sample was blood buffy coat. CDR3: CSASNGGFNYGQYF. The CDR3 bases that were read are TGCAGTGCTAGTAACGGGGGTTTTAACTATGGT.